The present T cell receptor (beta chain) was sequenced within a study of T cells in Graves' hyperthyroidism and ophthalmopathy. Trimming removed 4 bases at V and 3 bases at J, with 9 bases between. The CDR3 extends over 13 amino acids. CDR1 KGHSH and CDR2 LQKENI come from the germline V gene. In its sample, this clonotype was seen many times. Patients were aged 18 to 65, had disease duration under 2 months, and had newly diagnosed hyperthyroidism. Orbital computed tomography, thyroid ultrasound, serum thyroxine and TRAb, and clinical symptoms together informed the diagnoses. Extraction of PBMCs used roughly 9.6 ml of fresh peripheral blood. The CDR3 regions of TCR beta were amplified from RNA transcripts. In the first-round RT-PCR of the TCR CDR3, the HTBI primer set was used. One entry per CDR3 protein, called by TCRdb with MiXCR from the multiplex PCR reads. Among 350,000 to 400,000 distinct CDR3 sequences listed, approximately 19% were seen once.

Sequenced material: blood. The chain joins TRBV18 to TRBJ1-1; maybe TRBD1 (5 bases). The sequence was collected from a woman aged 18-29 years with Graves' hyperthyroidism. The CDR3 region is CASSQGTDTEAFF. The CDR3, as DNA: TGTGCCAGCTCACAGGGGACGGACACTGAAGCTTTCTTT.